Below are 10 T cell receptor beta chains sequenced from a single sample in a study of blood T cell repertoires in COVID-19. Sequencing used immunoSEQ multiplex PCR; TCRdb keeps in-frame clones, though not all of them. The data contain a few hundred thousand clones, approximately 82% of them singletons. Sequenced material: peripheral blood. These receptors were taken from a man aged 60 to 69 who had recovered from COVID-19.

This rearrangement joins TRBV9 to TRBJ2-2, with TRBD1 as a possible D gene (5 bases). CDR3 length: 16 residues. Germline assignment: CDR1 SGDLS and CDR2 YYNGEE. V was shortened by 0 bases and J by 0 bases, with 9 bases between the two germline ends. Here the CDR3 reads CASSVDPGTNTGELFF. CDR3 coding DNA: TGTGCCAGCAGCGTAGATCCAGGGACGAACACCGGGGAGCTGTTTTTT.

This clone has just a few counts. This chain uses TRBV25-1 with TRBJ2-2, with D perhaps TRBD2 (5 bases). CDR3 size: 12 residues. V was shortened by 3 bases and J by 8 bases, with 7 bases between the two germline ends. The germline V gene encodes CDR1 MGHDK and CDR2 SYGVNS. The CDR3 nucleotides read TGTGCCAGCAGTGATAGCGTGGGGGAGCTGTTTTTT. Its protein product is CASSDSVGELFF. The full variable domain, rest sourced from reference TRBV25-1 and TRBJ2-2, is EADIYQTPRYLVIGTGKKITLECSQTMGHDKMYWYQQDPGMELHLIHYSYGVNSTEKGDLSSESTVSRIRTEHFPLTLESARPSHTSQYLCASSDSVGELFFGEGSRLTVL.

CDR3: CASSLKSQGGARETQYF. The CDR3 nucleotides are TGTGCCAGCAGCCTGAAGTCCCAAGGGGGCGCAAGGGAGACCCAGTACTTC. This chain uses TRBV5-4 with TRBJ2-5, with 7 bases matching TRBD1. Trimming removed 4 bases from V and 5 bases from J; junction bases left unmatched: 17. Germline V CDR1 and CDR2: SGHNT, YYREEE (reference sequence). This CDR3 is built from 17 residues. Complete variable domain (other parts from reference TRBV5-4 and TRBJ2-5): ETGVTQSPTHLIKTRGQQVTLRCSSQSGHNTVSWYQQALGQGPQFIFQYYREEENGRGNFPPRFSGLQFPNYSSELNVNALELDDSALYLCASSLKSQGGARETQYFGPGTRLLVL.

The chain carries TRBV15 and TRBJ2-3; TRBD2 might be the D (5 bases). The CDR3 spans 17 residues. Germline assignment: CDR1 LNHNV and CDR2 YYDKDF (reference sequence). V dropped 2 bases and J dropped 3 bases, with 18 bases sitting between them. The CDR3 protein is CATSRSSRGLRTDTQYF. CDR3 coding DNA: TGTGCCACCAGCAGAAGTTCACGCGGGCTGAGGACAGATACGCAGTATTTT.

The chain links TRBV10-3 to TRBJ2-7; tentative D call: TRBD2 (5 bases). The germline CDR1 and CDR2 sequences are ENHRY and SYGVKD. This CDR3 region has 14 residues. The ends were cut back, 3 bases at V and 1 base at J, with 10 bases in the middle. CDR3 DNA sequence: TGTGCCATCAGTGATCGGGGAAGGTCCTACGAGCAGTACTTC. Its protein product is CAISDRGRSYEQYF.

The CDR3 nucleotides read TGTGCTAGTGGTCGCGGGACAGGGGTTAACTATGGCTACACCTTC. Translation: CASGRGTGVNYGYTF. V is TRBV12-5 and J is TRBJ1-2, with 10 bases identical to TRBD1. There are 15 residues in the CDR3. With V trimmed by 5 bases and J by 1 base, 4 bases remained unmatched. The germline V gene has CDR1 LGHNT and CDR2 FRNRAP.

The V and J genes are TRBV9 and TRBJ1-1; D is uncertain. The germline V and J ends were trimmed by 0 bases and 7 bases, with 10 bases remaining between them. The CDR3 is 13 residues long. Germline-derived CDR1 and CDR2 are SGDLS and YYNGEE. The CDR3 region has the DNA TGTGCCAGCAGCGTAGGGTCCCGCGGTGAAGCTTTCTTT. Residues: CASSVGSRGEAFF.

V is TRBV12-3 or TRBV12-4 and J is TRBJ2-1, with a tentative D call TRBD1 (5 bases). CDR3 length: 11 amino acids. Between the trimmed V and J ends, which lost 2 bases and 9 bases, there was a span of 5 bases. The CDR3 reads CASSLRGEQFF. DNA for the CDR3: TGTGCCAGCAGTTTAAGGGGTGAGCAGTTCTTC.

The sample holds one count of this clone. V is TRBV29-1 and J is TRBJ2-5; 9 bases fit TRBD1. This CDR3 contains 14 residues. Losses at the gene ends were 7 bases for V and 4 bases for J; bases not matched to a gene: 10. In germline, CDR1 is SQVTM, CDR2 ANQGSEA. CDR3 bases: TGCAGCGCCAGGGACAGGGCCGAAGGAGAGACCCAGTACTTC. It translates to CSARDRAEGETQYF.

The rearrangement uses TRBV30 and TRBJ1-2; the D is unclear. Germline V gives CDR1 GTSNPN, CDR2 SVGIG (reference sequence). The CDR3 totals 12 residues. V lost 5 bases and J lost 7, with 14 bases in between. The CDR3 loop reads CAWSRAGGGYTF. The CDR3 DNA sequence: TGTGCCTGGTCGAGGGCCGGCGGTGGCTACACCTTC. The whole variable domain, filled in from reference TRBV30 and TRBJ1-2, reads SQTIHQWPATLVQPVGSPLSLECTVEGTSNPNLYWYRQAAGRGLQLLFYSVGIGQISSEVPQNLSASRPQDRQFILSSKKLLLSDSGFYLCAWSRAGGGYTFGSGTRLTVV.